The 19 T cell receptor beta chains below all came from one sample that was sequenced in a study of CD8 T cells in ankylosing spondylitis. Using its own MiXCR run on the 5' RACE reads, TCRdb lists one record per CDR3 protein. The data contain nearly 250,000 distinct CDR3 sequences, about 30% of them singletons. Sample: blood, either unsorted or a sorted T cell fraction (not recorded which). The receptors come from a male donor with ankylosing spondylitis or in good health (not recorded which).

This clonotype appeared many times. CDR3 sequence: CSGRQGIITDTQYF. The CDR3 DNA reads as TGCAGCGGCAGACAGGGGATCATCACAGATACGCAGTATTTT. The chain links TRBV29-1 to TRBJ2-3; 8 bases match TRBD1. The V segment lost 7 bases and the J segment 2 bases; nucleotides outside the gene matches: 8. The CDR3 runs 14 residues. Germline V gene data show CDR1 as SQVTM and CDR2 as ANQGSEA.

This rearrangement joins TRBV7-2 to TRBJ2-1; 8 nucleotides align to TRBD2. From germline, CDR1 is SGHTA and CDR2 FQGNSA. The CDR3 has 15 amino acids. V dropped 6 bases and J dropped 5; count of bases not matched to a gene: 9. CDR3 bases: TGTGCCAGCAGACTGGGACTAGTCGCCGACAATGAGCAGTTCTTC. Its translation is CASRLGLVADNEQFF.

The sample holds a few counts of this clonotype. The chain carries TRBV20-1 and TRBJ2-3, with a tentative D call TRBD1 (5 bases). V lost 4 bases and J lost 2, with 13 bases in between. The CDR3 sequence is 14 residues long. From germline, CDR1 is DFQATT and CDR2 SNEGSKA (reference sequence). The chain's CDR3 is CSATKTVSTDTQYF. The CDR3 DNA sequence: TGCAGTGCTACCAAGACAGTATCCACAGATACGCAGTATTTT.

The chain recombines TRBV20-1 with TRBJ2-2, with a tentative D call TRBD1 (5 bases). The CDR3 has 14 residues. V lost 0 bases and J 6 bases, leaving 11 bases between the germline ends. CDR1 is DFQATT, CDR2 SNEGSKA, per germline (reference sequence). The CDR3 DNA reads TGCAGTGCTAGAGAGTGGGGCAGGGCCGGGGAGCTGTTTTTT. This sequence encodes CSAREWGRAGELFF.

This chain links TRBV27 with TRBJ2-7; the match to TRBD2 covers 9 bases. This CDR3 region has 15 residues. Germline CDR1 and CDR2: MNHEY and SMNVEV (reference sequence). Trimming at V came to 4 bases and at J to 3 bases, leaving 7 bases not matched to a gene. CDR3 nucleotide sequence: TGTGCCAGCAGTTGGTTGTCTAGCGGGGACTACGAGCAGTACTTC. This codes for CASSWLSSGDYEQYF.

The V and J genes are TRBV20-1 and TRBJ2-3; 14 bases agree with TRBD2. Trimming cost V 2 bases and J 3 bases; bases outside gene matches: 4. From germline, CDR1 is DFQATT and CDR2 SNEGSKA (reference sequence). This CDR3 comprises 16 residues. CDR3: CSARTRLAGGTDTQYF. The CDR3 bases are TGCAGTGCTAGAACACGACTAGCGGGGGGGACAGATACGCAGTATTTT.

The gene calls are TRBV7-6 and TRBJ2-3; unclear D gene. In germline, CDR1 is SGHVS, CDR2 FNYEAQ. CDR3 size: 15 residues. The V and J ends lost 5 bases and 2 bases respectively, with 14 bases between them. CDR3 bases: TGTGCCAGCAGCCCAGGAGACTGGCTCACAGATACGCAGTATTTT. It codes for CASSPGDWLTDTQYF.

This sequence joins TRBV30 and TRBJ2-1, with TRBD1 matching 11 bases. Germline lookup yields CDR1 GTSNPN and CDR2 SVGIG (reference sequence). The V segment lost 3 bases and the J segment 8 bases; nucleotides outside the gene matches: 9. There are 15 residues in the CDR3. CDR3 protein: CAWSQPGTGGYEQFF. The CDR3 DNA sequence: TGTGCCTGGAGCCAACCGGGGACAGGGGGGTATGAGCAGTTCTTC. Full variable domain (remainder filled in from reference TRBV30 and TRBJ2-1): SQTIHQWPATLVQPVGSPLSLECTVEGTSNPNLYWYRQAAGRGLQLLFYSVGIGQISSEVPQNLSASRPQDRQFILSSKKLLLSDSGFYLCAWSQPGTGGYEQFFGPGTRLTVL.

V is TRBV5-5 and J is TRBJ2-1, with 9 positions matching TRBD2. Germline V lookup: CDR1 SGHKS, CDR2 YYEKEE (reference sequence). V was clipped by 3 bases and J by 2 bases; unmatched bases: 0. The CDR3 is 14 amino acids. The CDR3 sequence: CASSWTSAYNEQFF. The CDR3 region has the DNA TGTGCCAGCAGCTGGACTAGCGCCTACAATGAGCAGTTCTTC.

V gene TRBV3-1 combines with J gene TRBJ2-1, with no clear D. The CDR3 loop spans 14 amino acids. Trimming cost V 0 bases and J 0 bases, with 3 bases left between them. In germline, CDR1 is LGHDT, CDR2 YNNKEL (reference sequence). The DNA for the CDR3 is TGTGCCAGCAGCCAAGACAGCTCCTACAATGAGCAGTTCTTC. As protein: CASSQDSSYNEQFF.

This clonotype turned up a few times. This rearrangement joins TRBV27 to TRBJ1-6; 8 bases fit TRBD1. The germline V gene has CDR1 MNHEY and CDR2 SMNVEV (reference sequence). CDR3 length: 13 amino acids. V trimming: 5 bases; J trimming: 16 bases; junction bases outside the gene matches: 10. The CDR3 here is CASSTRQGQALHF. The DNA for the CDR3 is TGTGCCAGCAGTACACGACAGGGGCAGGCTCTCCACTTT.

This rearrangement joins TRBV25-1 to TRBJ2-3; 7 nucleotides align to TRBD2. Germline V gene sequence: CDR1 MGHDK, CDR2 SYGVNS. The CDR3 is made up of 15 amino acids. With 3 bases clipped from V and 6 bases from J, the junction kept 9 bases outside the gene matches. Here the CDR3 DNA reads TGTGCCAGCAGTGACCCGGCAGGGAGGGCGGATACGCAGTATTTT. It is translated as CASSDPAGRADTQYF.

The chain has TRBV5-1 and TRBJ2-7, with D perhaps TRBD1 (5 bases). Germline V gene sequence: CDR1 SGHRS, CDR2 YFSETQ. The V end lost 3 bases, the J end lost 2 bases, and 9 bases lay between the germline ends. This CDR3 is built from 13 residues. The CDR3, as DNA: TGCGCCAGCAGCTGGTCAGGGACCTACGAGCAGTACTTC. Amino acid sequence: CASSWSGTYEQYF.

This chain's CDR3 is CASSEWGGKNIQYF. DNA for the CDR3: TGTGCCAGCAGTGAATGGGGCGGGAAAAACATTCAGTACTTC. The chain links TRBV25-1 to TRBJ2-4; perhaps D is TRBD1 or TRBD2 (5 bases each). CDR3 length: 14 amino acids. Germline V CDR1 and CDR2: MGHDK, SYGVNS. V was trimmed by 1 base and J by 4 bases, leaving 8 bases between them.

The chain uses TRBV20-1 and TRBJ1-1; tentative D call: TRBD1 (5 bases). The CDR3 runs 11 residues. The germline gives CDR1 DFQATT, CDR2 SNEGSKA (reference sequence). V lost 4 bases and J 4 bases, leaving 7 bases between the germline ends. The CDR3 region is CSATRVTEAFF. The CDR3 DNA sequence: TGCAGTGCTACCAGGGTCACTGAAGCTTTCTTT.

The chain carries TRBV20-1 and TRBJ2-5; 11 positions agree with TRBD2. CDR1 and CDR2 from the germline V gene are DFQATT and SNEGSKA (reference sequence). The V segment lost 6 bases and the J segment 5 bases; nucleotides outside the gene matches: 20. CDR3 length: 18 residues. The CDR3 nucleotides are TGCAGTGCCGTTAAACCGGGACTAGCGGAGGGGCGGAGGGAGACCCAGTACTTC. Translation gives CSAVKPGLAEGRRETQYF.

This clonotype was observed a single time. The chain couples TRBV7-9 to TRBJ2-3, with D possibly being TRBD2 (7 bases). V was pared by 2 bases and J by 1 base, with 16 bases between. This CDR3 has 17 amino acids. Germline CDR1 reads SEHNR; CDR2 reads FQNEAQ (reference sequence). This chain's CDR3 is CASSLRVGGLGTDTQYF. CDR3 DNA sequence: TGTGCCAGCAGCTTAAGGGTCGGGGGGCTGGGCACAGATACGCAGTATTTT. Variable domain in full (rest from reference TRBV7-9 and TRBJ2-3): DTGVSQNPRHKITKRGQNVTFRCDPISEHNRLYWYRQTLGQGPEFLTYFQNEAQLEKSRLLSDRFSAERPKGSFSTLEIQRTEQGDSAMYLCASSLRVGGLGTDTQYFGPGTRLTVL.

Only a few counts were recorded for this clonotype. The chain joins TRBV10-3 to TRBJ1-2; 8 bases match TRBD1. The CDR3 consists of 13 residues. Per the germline V gene, CDR1 is ENHRY and CDR2 is SYGVKD. V shed 6 bases, J shed 6 bases, and the junction held 6 bases outside the gene matches. Here the CDR3 DNA reads TGTGCCATCAGGGAGGACAGGGATCATGGCTACACCTTC. Protein product: CAIREDRDHGYTF.

This clonotype was seen a handful of times. The chain links TRBV20-1 to TRBJ2-7, with unresolved D. The V and J ends lost 5 bases and 3 bases respectively, with 8 bases between them. Looked up from germline, CDR1 is DFQATT and CDR2 is SNEGSKA (reference sequence). CDR3 length: 11 amino acids. The CDR3 loop reads CSAGALYEQYF. The CDR3 DNA sequence: TGCAGTGCTGGCGCCCTCTACGAGCAGTACTTC.